This is a list of T cell receptor beta chains from one sample in a study of chronic HIV infection and antiretroviral therapy. MiXCR, run by TCRdb on the 5' RACE reads, gives a single entry per CDR3 protein. The sample lists tens of thousands of distinct CDR3 sequences; about 7.4% were seen once. Sample: peripheral blood. The receptor source for this set is an adult who had HIV and had not received antiretroviral therapy, or was an uninfected healthy control (not recorded which). CDR3s include the opening cysteine and the closing phenylalanine or tryptophan. D genes are given only for firm matches.

cdr3_aa v_call d_call
CSVEQRGNTIYF TRBV29-1 -
CASSDNQPQHF TRBV28 -
CAISAAGGRGLTDTQYF TRBV10-3 -
CSVVSGNTIYF TRBV29-1 -
CASSFGQGLPTNEKLFF TRBV7-9 TRBD1
CASSLQGANEKLFF TRBV27 TRBD1
CATSRGTRTGELFF TRBV15 -
CASSRLAGGPPGELFF TRBV3-1 TRBD2
CASSLRREGHQETQYF TRBV28 TRBD2
CASSGYEQYF TRBV7-2 -
CASSLPYWTANSYEQYF TRBV28 -
CASSQEIGAATYEQYF TRBV3-1 -
CASSLNWREGRYEQFF TRBV7-3 TRBD2